This entry concerns a single T cell receptor beta chain. What it binds is unknown. CDR1 is KGHDR and CDR2 is SFDVKD in the germline V gene. The CDR3 runs to 15 residues. Following a re-call of the 5' RACE reads, TCRdb has one entry per CDR3 protein and lacks DNA. The sample holds approximately 15,000 distinct CDR3 sequences. These data are taken from a study of T cells expressing NK-cell markers. Whole-study findings and limits: Researchers report these clonotypes also headed the CD3+CD56-NKG2C+ fraction in a handful of donors. Uncertainty persisted over the HCMV specificity of expanded NKG2C+ T cell clones.

The source is a man aged 18 to 69 in good health. Source material: blood T cells: a sorted CD56 or NKG2C T cell subset, CD4+ or CD8+ T cells, or bulk PBMC T cells (not recorded which). The gene calls are TRBV24-1 and TRBJ2-5; TCRdb lists TRBD2, though no DNA is available to test this call. CDR3 protein: CATSDSDYYQETQYF.